The 3 T cell receptor beta chains in this list originate from one sample, sequenced in a study of T cell responses to AZD1222 COVID-19 vaccine. Sequenced by immunoSEQ multiplex PCR; TCRdb stores in-frame clones only, minus some. The sample consists of approximately 130,000 clones, roughly 88% of them appearing once. Sequences were derived from peripheral blood, sampled 28 days after the second AZD1222 dose. Every receptor here comes from an adult who received the AZD1222 COVID-19 vaccine.

This clone was seen repeatedly, ten times or more. Here the CDR3 reads CASSIAQQETQYF. The CDR3 nucleotides read TGTGCCAGTAGTATAGCACAGCAAGAGACCCAGTACTTC. The V call is TRBV19, the J call TRBJ2-5; D unclear. There are 13 residues in the CDR3. From germline, CDR1 is LNHDA and CDR2 SQIVND (reference sequence). Trimming left V 1 base short and J 2 bases short, with 5 bases between.

V gene TRBV9 combines with J gene TRBJ2-1, with D maybe TRBD2 (5 bases). The CDR3 is 13 amino acids. The ends were cut back, 0 bases at V and 10 bases at J, with 11 bases in the middle. Germline values: CDR1 SGDLS, CDR2 YYNGEE. CDR3: CASSVGGAVEQFF. The CDR3 DNA is TGTGCCAGCAGCGTAGGAGGAGCGGTCGAGCAGTTCTTC. The entire variable domain, with the rest obtained from reference TRBV9 and TRBJ2-1, is as follows: DSGVTQTPKHLITATGQRVTLRCSPRSGDLSVYWYQQSLDQGLQFLIQYYNGEERAKGNILERFSAQQFPDLHSELNLSSLELGDSALYFCASSVGGAVEQFFGPGTRLTVL.

The chain links TRBV9 to TRBJ1-2; D is unresolved. The CDR3 loop spans 14 amino acids. Germline loops: CDR1 SGDLS, CDR2 YYNGEE. V lost 4 bases to trimming and J lost 3 bases, with 13 bases between them. The CDR3 loop reads CASSPPSADYGYTF. DNA of the CDR3: TGTGCCAGCAGCCCCCCGAGCGCGGACTATGGCTACACCTTC.